The subject of this entry is one T cell receptor (beta chain). Its antigen is still unknown. Using immunoSEQ multiplex PCR, the repertoire was profiled, and TCRdb retains in-frame clones only, with some absent. The data show tens of thousands of clones, 73% seen once. This entry comes from a study of CD4 T cells in relation to SARS-CoV-2 and coronaviruses. About the research overall: PBMCs were cultured with antigen for roughly 10 days before TCR beta sequencing. The restricting HLA molecule for shared crossreactive spike epitopes was mapped. Points from the study as a whole: Each donor contributed either pre-pandemic or post-infection samples, not both.

Before the COVID-19 pandemic, during about 2010-2019, CD4+ T cells were taken from unexposed donors. CD4+ T cells were isolated from the cells after roughly 11 days of culture. Testing used SARS-CoV-2 S/N and four cold-coronavirus spikes on unexposed-donor CD4+ T cells, cells permitting. This CDR3 region has 11 residues. Germline CDR1 reads SGHRS; CDR2 reads YFSETQ. V was trimmed by 7 bases and J by 5 bases, leaving 7 bases between them. Material: CD4+ T cells from PBMCs, cultured in vitro. J is TRBJ2-1 and V is TRBV5-1; D uncertain. The origin of this receptor is a human donor in good health. CDR3 sequence: CASRLDNEQFF. The CDR3 DNA reads TGCGCCAGCCGACTTGACAATGAGCAGTTCTTC.